This T cell receptor beta chain was profiled in a study of T cells in Graves' hyperthyroidism and ophthalmopathy. Amplification of TCR beta CDR3 regions used RNA as the template. TCR CDR3 underwent first-round RT-PCR with the HTBI primer set. TCRdb itself ran the multiplex PCR reads through MiXCR, one entry per CDR3 protein. The sample lists fewer than 850,000 distinct CDR3 sequences, 15% to 20% occurring once. From germline, CDR1 is MGHDK and CDR2 SYGVNS. This CDR3 contains 17 residues. V was shortened by 1 base and J by 8 bases, with 21 bases between the two germline ends. This receptor was identified in a man between 45 and 60 years old with Graves' hyperthyroidism. Input material: blood. The genes are TRBV25-1 and TRBJ2-1; a weak D match, TRBD1 (6 bases). The CDR3 coding sequence is TGTGCCAGCAGTGAATTCCCCTCTCAGGGGAACGCGGATGAGCAGTTCTTC. Translation: CASSEFPSQGNADEQFF.